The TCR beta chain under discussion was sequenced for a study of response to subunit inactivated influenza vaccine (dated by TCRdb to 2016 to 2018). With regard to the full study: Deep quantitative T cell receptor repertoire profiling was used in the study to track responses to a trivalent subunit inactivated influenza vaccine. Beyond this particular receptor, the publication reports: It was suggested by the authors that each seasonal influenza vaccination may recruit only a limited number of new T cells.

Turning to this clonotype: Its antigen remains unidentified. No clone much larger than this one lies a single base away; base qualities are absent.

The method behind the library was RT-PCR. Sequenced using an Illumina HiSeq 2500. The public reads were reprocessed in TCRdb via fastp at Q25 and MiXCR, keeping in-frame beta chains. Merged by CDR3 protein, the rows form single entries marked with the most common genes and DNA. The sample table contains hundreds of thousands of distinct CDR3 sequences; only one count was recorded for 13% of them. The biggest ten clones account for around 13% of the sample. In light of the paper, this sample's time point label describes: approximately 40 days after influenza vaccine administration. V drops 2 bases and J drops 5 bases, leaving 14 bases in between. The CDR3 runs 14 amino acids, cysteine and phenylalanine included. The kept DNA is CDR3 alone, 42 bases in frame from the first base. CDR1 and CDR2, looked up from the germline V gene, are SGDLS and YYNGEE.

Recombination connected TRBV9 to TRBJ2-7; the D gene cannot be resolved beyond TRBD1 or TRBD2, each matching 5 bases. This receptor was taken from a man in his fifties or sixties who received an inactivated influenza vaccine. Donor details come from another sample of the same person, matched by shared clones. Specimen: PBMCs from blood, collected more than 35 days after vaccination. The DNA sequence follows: TGTGCCAGCAGCGTGGGGACCCTTGGGGACGAGCAGTACTTC. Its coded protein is CASSVGTLGDEQYF.